What follows are 8 T cell receptor beta chains derived from one specimen sequenced in a study of regulatory T cells in long-lasting Graves disease. The time point was: newly diagnosed GD, antithyroid drugs for less than 3 months. Extracted RNA from PBMCs served as the source of the TCR library. Building of the TCR beta libraries involved iRepertoire HTBI primers and Arm-PCR of CDR3 regions. TCRdb re-called the multiplex PCR reads through MiXCR, storing one row per CDR3 protein. Among 560,000 or so distinct CDR3 sequences listed, roughly a sixth were seen once. This same sample was also taken into another study, of T cells in Graves' hyperthyroidism and ophthalmopathy.

The material was peripheral blood mononuclear cells (PBMCs), obtained at new diagnosis, from a patient treated with antithyroid drugs. Receptor source: a man between 18 and 29 years old with Graves disease.

This clonotype appeared many times. V gene TRBV7-2 combines with J gene TRBJ2-1; D is possibly TRBD1 or TRBD2 (5 bases each). V was trimmed by 5 bases and J by 3 bases, leaving 14 bases between them. Germline V CDR1 and CDR2: SGHTA, FQGNSA. CDR3 length equals 15 residues. The CDR3, as DNA: TGTGCCAGCAGCCCGGGGCGGAACCTCTACAATGAGCAGTTCTTC. Its translation: CASSPGRNLYNEQFF. The whole variable domain, filled in from reference TRBV7-2 and TRBJ2-1, reads GAGVSQSPSNKVTEKGKDVELRCDPISGHTALYWYRQSLGQGLEFLIYFQGNSAPDKSGLPSDRFSAERTGGSVSTLTIQRTQQEDSAVYLCASSPGRNLYNEQFFGPGTRLTVL.

Comments on this clonotype: A much larger clone differs from this one at a single base, so this may be a read error. V usage is TRBV11-2 and J usage is TRBJ2-3, with TRBD2 matching 7 bases. After removal of 3 bases from V and 4 bases from J, the junction contained 4 bases not matched to a gene. Germline CDR1 and CDR2: SGHAT and FQNNGV. The CDR3 has 14 residues. The CDR3 DNA reads as TGTGCCAGCAGCTTTGGCGGGAGTGCAGATACGCAGTATTTT. Protein product: CASSFGGSADTQYF.

The gene calls are TRBV7-3 and TRBJ2-5; D is unclear. V was trimmed by 0 bases and J by 2 bases, leaving 4 bases between them. Germline loops: CDR1 SGHTA, CDR2 FQGTGA. This CDR3 has 13 residues. CDR3 nucleotides: TGTGCCAGCAGCTTAACGGTACAAGAGACCCAGTACTTC. Translating it yields CASSLTVQETQYF.

This clonotype was seen ten or more times. V gene TRBV6-2 or TRBV6-3 combines with J gene TRBJ1-2; 7 bases agree with TRBD1. Germline trimming cut 6 bases from V and 6 bases from J; bases unmatched to any gene: 7. There are 13 residues in the CDR3. Germline CDR1 and CDR2: MNHEY and SVGEGT. CDR3 DNA sequence: TGTGCCAGCAGGATGACAGGGTTTAATGGCTACACCTTC. Its protein is CASRMTGFNGYTF.

V and J are TRBV19 and TRBJ2-7, with 7 bases that match TRBD1. Per germline, CDR1 LNHDA and CDR2 SQIVND (reference sequence). V lost 4 bases, J lost 4 bases, and 10 bases stayed unmatched. This CDR3 comprises 15 residues. DNA for the CDR3: TGTGCCAGTAGTACGCTCACGACAGGGATTTACGAGCAGTACTTC. Translating it yields CASSTLTTGIYEQYF.

This clonotype has at least ten counts. The gene calls are TRBV20-1 and TRBJ2-3; no clear D gene. The assigned J gene may be wrong: the sequence end matches TRBJ2-7 better. There are 14 residues in the CDR3. CDR1 is DFQATT and CDR2 is SNEGSKA in the germline V gene (reference sequence). The CDR3 DNA reads TGCAGTGCTAGAGACGCCCAGTCGGCAGGCGAGCAGTACTTC. This codes for CSARDAQSAGEQYF.

Remarks on this clonotype: A much larger clone sits a single nucleotide away, making a read error possible. The rearrangement links TRBV5-6 to TRBJ1-4; unclear D gene. V was clipped by 1 base and J by 0 bases, with 10 bases between them. The germline V gene encodes CDR1 SGHDT and CDR2 YYEEEE. This CDR3 has 16 residues. The chain's CDR3 is CASSLSMWSTNEKLFF. For the CDR3, the DNA is TGTGCCAGCAGCTTGTCCATGTGGTCAACTAATGAAAAACTGTTTTTT.

The chain is built from TRBV18 and TRBJ2-1; TRBD1 aligns across 10 bases. The J call could be wrong; TRBJ2-7 is a better fit for the DNA end. The CDR3 runs to 15 residues. Germline V gene lookup returns CDR1 KGHSH and CDR2 LQKENI. In DNA, the CDR3 is TGTGCCAGCTCACCTAGACAGGGGGCCTACAATGAGCAGTACTTC. Translated: CASSPRQGAYNEQYF.